Sequencing of this T cell receptor (beta chain) was carried out in a study of CD8+CD57+ T cells in acquired aplastic anemia. Only patients with CD8+CD57+ cell expansion on flow cytometry were chosen for sequencing. TCR beta VDJ combinations and CDR3 sequences were profiled from genomic DNA. TCRdb itself ran the reads through MiXCR, one entry per CDR3 protein. This table holds 400,000 to 600,000 distinct CDR3 sequences, approximately 32% found once. This clonotype was observed a handful of times. Germline V lookup: CDR1 GTSNPN, CDR2 SVGIG (reference sequence). This CDR3 spans 12 amino acids. Trimming removed 3 bases from V and 8 bases from J; junction bases left unmatched: 6.

The receptor comes from a human donor with aplastic anemia. J is TRBJ1-2 and V is TRBV30, with 7 nucleotides matching TRBD1. The sequencing sample was made of sorted CD4+, CD8+, or CD8+CD57+ T cells (not recorded which) from PBMCs. CDR3 nucleotides: TGTGCCTGGAGAGGGACAGTTGACGGCTACACCTTC. It translates to CAWRGTVDGYTF.